Following are 27 T cell receptor beta chains from one sample sequenced in a study of cytomegalovirus exposure and HLA in healthy donors. Primers: 60 Vbeta forward and 13 Jbeta reverse. The assay was immunoSEQ multiplex PCR, and TCRdb's table has in-frame clones only and misses some. The sample contains 100,000 to 150,000 clones, roughly four fifths of which appear only once. Sequenced input: PBMCs. Receptors were obtained from a woman aged 40 to 49 in good health and CMV-seronegative.

The J gene is TRBJ1-1, the V gene TRBV19; 8 nucleotides agree with TRBD1. The V gene end was trimmed by 5 bases and the J gene end by 2 bases; junction bases not matched to a gene: 7. This CDR3 spans 15 amino acids. Germline V gene sequence: CDR1 LNHDA, CDR2 SQIVND (reference sequence). The CDR3 spells CASSGRTGSNTEAFF. CDR3 bases: TGTGCCAGTAGTGGAAGGACAGGGAGCAACACTGAAGCTTTCTTT.

DNA for the CDR3: TGCGCCAGCAGTGAGAAAGGGGGCTGGGGTGAAAAACTGTTTTTT. Its translation is CASSEKGGWGEKLFF. The V and J genes are TRBV10-1 and TRBJ1-4; TRBD1 agrees at 7 bases. CDR1 is WNHNN, CDR2 SYGVQD, per germline (reference sequence). With 2 bases clipped from V and 7 bases from J, the junction kept 7 bases outside the gene matches. This CDR3 is 15 amino acids long.

As concerns this clone: One junction end disagrees with the germline gene, perhaps due to a read error. This chain links TRBV6-5 with TRBJ1-5, with D unresolved. Germline values: CDR1 MNHEY, CDR2 SVGAGI. The CDR3 has 13 amino acids. This chain's CDR3 is CENALEGNQPQHF. CDR3 in DNA: TGCGAAAACGCCCTGGAGGGCAATCAGCCCCAGCATTTT.

The chain links TRBV6-5 to TRBJ1-2; perhaps TRBD1 as D (6 bases). CDR1 is MNHEY, CDR2 SVGAGI, per germline. CDR3 length: 13 residues. V was pared by 10 bases and J by 4 bases, with 16 bases between. CDR3 protein: CAIRPDRLYGYTF. Here the CDR3 DNA reads TGTGCCATCCGACCGGACAGACTCTATGGCTACACCTTC.

This clone was picked up one time. The V call is TRBV15, the J call TRBJ2-1; tentative D call: TRBD2 (5 bases). CDR3 length equals 13 residues. V gave up 3 bases and J gave up 3 bases, with 6 bases separating them. CDR1 is LNHNV, CDR2 YYDKDF, per germline (reference sequence). Here the CDR3 reads CATSSGVYNEQFF. CDR3 DNA: TGTGCCACCAGCAGCGGGGTCTACAATGAGCAGTTCTTC.

This chain uses TRBV18 with TRBJ1-1, with D possibly being TRBD1 (5 bases). V lost 10 bases to trimming and J lost 1 base, with 13 bases between them. Germline CDR1 KGHSH, CDR2 LQKENI. CDR3 length: 13 residues. This chain's CDR3 is CATSGDGNTEAFF. CDR3 coding DNA: TGTGCCACTTCGGGGGATGGGAACACTGAAGCTTTCTTT.

The rearrangement links TRBV7-8 to TRBJ2-1, with 7 bases aligning to TRBD2. J gave up 8 bases and V 5 bases, and 15 bases lay outside the gene matches. Germline V gene lookup returns CDR1 SGHVS and CDR2 FQNEAQ. This CDR3 contains 16 residues. The CDR3 DNA is TGTGCCAGCAGCCGATCCGGGGGACTCCGGGGGGATGAGCAGTTCTTC. Its protein product is CASSRSGGLRGDEQFF.

The CDR3 DNA follows: TGTGCCAGCAGCACACCTGGCACAGATACGCAGTATTTT. The encoded protein is CASSTPGTDTQYF. The J gene is TRBJ2-3, the V gene TRBV7-2; D not resolved. V was pared by 5 bases and J by 1 base, with 7 bases between. The CDR3 spans 13 residues. Germline V gene data show CDR1 as SGHTA and CDR2 as FQGNSA.

In the case of this clone: At one end, the junction sequence differs from germline, possibly due to a read error. The gene calls are TRBV6-1 and TRBJ2-6; possible D gene TRBD1, 5 bases. This CDR3 region has 14 residues. Per germline, CDR1 MNHNS and CDR2 SASEGT. CDR3 residues: CASSATSGANGLTF. DNA of the CDR3: TGTGCCAGCAGTGCGACCTCTGGGGCCAACGGCCTGACTTTC.

This rearrangement joins TRBV2 to TRBJ2-7, with 8 bases aligning to TRBD1. J was trimmed by 4 bases and V by 2 bases; bases with no gene match: 7. Germline V gives CDR1 SNHLY, CDR2 FYNNEI. This CDR3 is built from 15 residues. The CDR3 DNA sequence: TGTGCCAGCAGTGAAAGGCCAGGGGGCACGTACGAGCAGTACTTC. It translates to CASSERPGGTYEQYF.

V usage is TRBV10-3 and J usage is TRBJ1-2, with no clear D. The CDR3 loop spans 14 amino acids. Trimming took off 4 bases at V and 6 bases at J, with 15 bases between the two ends. CDR1 and CDR2 from the germline V gene are ENHRY and SYGVKD. The CDR3 here is CAISVEGRQNGYTF. The CDR3 DNA follows: TGTGCCATCAGTGTGGAGGGTCGTCAGAATGGCTACACCTTC.

The rearrangement joins TRBV5-1 to TRBJ1-1; 7 nucleotides align to TRBD1. V was pared by 8 bases and J by 5 bases, with 15 bases of the junction left unmatched. The germline CDR1 and CDR2 sequences are SGHRS and YFSETQ. The CDR3 consists of 15 residues. The CDR3 loop is CASTEGANVGTEAFF. The CDR3 DNA is TGCGCCAGTACAGAGGGGGCAAACGTTGGGACTGAAGCTTTCTTT.

The chain links TRBV23-1 to TRBJ2-7; 7 bases fit TRBD2. TRBV23-1 counts as an open reading frame of uncertain function. The CDR3 is made up of 15 amino acids. J lost 4 bases, V lost 6 bases, and 12 bases had no gene match. The CDR3 sequence: CASSQAAGVRYEQYF. CDR3 in DNA: TGCGCCAGCAGCCAAGCGGCGGGAGTCAGATACGAGCAGTACTTC.

The chain has TRBV11-2 and TRBJ2-3; 14 nucleotides match TRBD2. The germline V gene has CDR1 SGHAT and CDR2 FQNNGV. The CDR3 has 18 amino acids. Unmatched junction bases numbered 14, after V lost 6 bases and J lost 6 bases. The CDR3 bases are TGTGCCAGCAGATCGAAAGGACTAGCGGGAGGTCTGGGGGATACGCAGTATTTT. Its translation: CASRSKGLAGGLGDTQYF.

This clone was counted between two and nine times. The chain combines TRBV5-1 with TRBJ2-7; tentative D call: TRBD2 (5 bases). The germline V gene encodes CDR1 SGHRS and CDR2 YFSETQ. The CDR3 consists of 15 residues. Trimming took off 0 bases at V and 2 bases at J, with 12 bases between the two ends. The CDR3 sequence is CASSLELVGPYEQYF. The DNA for the CDR3 is TGCGCCAGCAGCTTGGAACTAGTAGGACCCTACGAGCAGTACTTC.

This clone was detected only a few times. Other DNA sequences of this sample code for an identical CDR3. The chain is built from TRBV7-3 and TRBJ2-3; D possibly corresponds to TRBD2 (6 bases). This CDR3 is built from 13 residues. V lost 1 base, J lost 4 bases, and 6 bases lay in between. Germline loops: CDR1 SGHTA, CDR2 FQGTGA. This CDR3 reads CASSLREADTQYF. CDR3 in DNA: TGTGCCAGCAGCTTAAGGGAGGCAGATACGCAGTATTTT.

The chain uses TRBV27 and TRBJ2-5, with D tentatively TRBD1 (6 bases). Trimming removed 3 bases at V and 2 bases at J, with 16 bases between. CDR1 is MNHEY, CDR2 SMNVEV, per germline (reference sequence). This CDR3 has 16 amino acids. CDR3 sequence: CASSLSWTVTQETQYF. For the CDR3, the DNA is TGTGCCAGCAGTTTGTCCTGGACAGTAACTCAAGAGACCCAGTACTTC.

The chain joins TRBV28 to TRBJ1-4, with a weak D call TRBD1 (5 bases). Germline loops: CDR1 MDHEN, CDR2 SYDVKM. The CDR3 is 16 residues long. Trimming shortened V by 5 bases and J by 7 bases, and 20 bases separated the two germline ends. This chain's CDR3 is CASSPLVTVDFEKLFF. CDR3 sequence (DNA): TGTGCCAGCAGTCCCTTAGTGACAGTCGATTTTGAAAAACTGTTTTTT.

Concerning this clone: Mismatch with germline at one junction end may stem from a read error. The CDR3 protein is CSSSPSELGQDPYEQYF. The CDR3, as DNA: TGTTCCAGCAGCCCATCTGAATTAGGACAGGACCCCTACGAGCAGTACTTC. The chain couples TRBV7-9 to TRBJ2-7; 7 bases fit TRBD1. The CDR3 extends over 17 amino acids. Per germline, CDR1 SEHNR and CDR2 FQNEAQ (reference sequence).

The chain is built from TRBV7-6 and TRBJ1-1; a possible D gene is TRBD1 (5 bases). The V gene lost 5 bases and the J gene lost 5 bases, with 12 bases spanning the gap. The CDR3 extends over 13 amino acids. CDR1 is SGHVS, CDR2 FNYEAQ, per germline. CDR3 amino acids: CASSPGGGTEAFF. CDR3 in DNA: TGTGCCAGCAGCCCGGGGGGAGGGACTGAAGCTTTCTTT.

This clone was recorded only once. The gene calls are TRBV21-1 and TRBJ1-4; the D call in the table, TRBD1, was not verified against the DNA. TRBV21-1 is annotated as a pseudogene. The CDR3 spans 14 residues. In nucleotides, the CDR3 is TGTGCCAGCAGCAAACAGGGGGCGGGTGAAAAACTGTTTTTT. It encodes CASSKQGAGEKLFF.

The chain links TRBV27 to TRBJ2-7; 7 nucleotides align to TRBD2. The V segment lost 4 bases and the J segment 4 bases; nucleotides outside the gene matches: 4. This CDR3 spans 13 amino acids. Germline CDR1 MNHEY, CDR2 SMNVEV (reference sequence). For the CDR3, the DNA is TGTGCCAGCAGTTGGGGGGGAGATTACGAGCAGTACTTC. It specifies CASSWGGDYEQYF.

This clone appeared a few times. The V call is TRBV5-1, the J call TRBJ1-2, with 8 nucleotides matching TRBD1. CDR3 size: 13 residues. Germline loops: CDR1 SGHRS, CDR2 YFSETQ. V lost 2 bases to trimming and J lost 8 bases; unmatched junction nucleotides: 5. The CDR3 DNA reads TGCGCCAGCAGCTTTGGACAGGGAGGAGGCTACACCTTC. Its protein product is CASSFGQGGGYTF.

The chain recombines TRBV5-6 with TRBJ1-5; D call uncertain. V was trimmed by 0 bases and J by 0 bases, leaving 4 bases between them. CDR3 length: 14 residues. CDR1 and CDR2 (germline): SGHDT, YYEEEE. The chain's CDR3 is CASSLVHSNQPQHF. DNA for the CDR3: TGTGCCAGCAGCTTGGTACATAGCAATCAGCCCCAGCATTTT.

This chain connects TRBV11-2 to TRBJ2-5; no clear D gene. This CDR3 is 13 amino acids long. Germline CDR1 and CDR2: SGHAT and FQNNGV. V gave up 2 bases and J gave up 2 bases, with 6 bases separating them. For the CDR3, the DNA is TGTGCCAGCAGCTTATCAGAACAAGAGACCCAGTACTTC. It codes for CASSLSEQETQYF. The full variable domain, rest sourced from reference TRBV11-2 and TRBJ2-5, is EAGVAQSPRYKIIEKRQSVAFWCNPISGHATLYWYQQILGQGPKLLIQFQNNGVVDDSQLPKDRFSAERLKGVDSTLKIQPAKLEDSAVYLCASSLSEQETQYFGPGTRLLVL.

The J gene is TRBJ1-2, the V gene TRBV15; no reliable D call. Trimming cost V 5 bases and J 8 bases, with 18 bases left between them. This CDR3 region has 14 residues. Germline V gene data show CDR1 as LNHNV and CDR2 as YYDKDF (reference sequence). The DNA of the CDR3 is TGTGCCACCAGCGCGCGTCATTTTGAGAGGGGCTACACCTTC. Protein sequence: CATSARHFERGYTF.

This clone was recorded once. This chain joins TRBV11-1 and TRBJ2-5, with TRBD1 as a possible D gene (5 bases). The end of the DNA aligns better with TRBJ2-7, so the J call may be wrong. Germline assignment: CDR1 SGHAT and CDR2 FQDESV (reference sequence). The CDR3 length is 15 residues. The CDR3 nucleotides are TGTGCCAGCAGCCCGGACACCCTTACCTCCTACGAGCAGTACTTC. Translated: CASSPDTLTSYEQYF.